This T cell receptor (beta chain) was captured by sequencing in a study of cytomegalovirus exposure and HLA in healthy donors. A remark on this clone: What it binds is not known.

Study findings and constraints: With DRB1 most and HLA-C fewest, TCR association rates differed between HLA loci in a later analysis. Associated with cytomegalovirus, according to the listing, were 150 to 200 TCR beta chains. In a later analysis, compared with equally common non-associated chains, HLA-associated beta chains were more expanded.

The CDR3 is 18 residues long. Trimming left V 0 bases short and J 7 bases short, with 24 bases between. The germline V gene encodes CDR1 MNHNS and CDR2 SASEGT. Vbeta (60) and Jbeta (13) primers were used in the PCR. Sequenced by immunoSEQ multiplex PCR; TCRdb stores in-frame clones only, minus some. This sample's clone table lists about 200,000 clones. The chain links TRBV6-1 to TRBJ1-2; no reliable D call. What was sequenced was PBMCs. This receptor was identified in a girl under 10 years old in good health and CMV-seropositive. In nucleotides, the CDR3 is TGTGCCAGCAGTGAAGCGGTCCTTACGGGTCTGCCTGGTGCTGGCTACACCTTC. Amino acids: CASSEAVLTGLPGAGYTF.